This T cell receptor beta chain was sequenced for a study of control samples from healthy donors and cancer patients. TCRdb's table, derived via immunoSEQ multiplex PCR, lists solely in-frame clones and lacks some. This table has about 35,000 clones, 86% appearing once. Sample: PBMCs. The clonotype was recovered from a woman in her 40s with lung cancer.

CDR3 loop: CASSLRGAYEQYF. CDR3 nucleotide sequence: TGTGCCAGCAGTTTACGAGGGGCCTACGAGCAGTACTTC. This sequence joins TRBV28 and TRBJ2-7, with D perhaps given as TRBD1 or TRBD2 (5 bases each). Germline loops: CDR1 MDHEN, CDR2 SYDVKM. Trimming cost V 2 bases and J 2 bases, with 7 bases left between them. This CDR3 has 13 residues.